Below, 9 T cell receptor beta chains from the same sample are listed, as sequenced in a study of blood T cell repertoires in COVID-19. The table came from immunoSEQ multiplex PCR; TCRdb's copy has only in-frame clones and leaves some out. Here the sample spans 300,000 to 400,000 clones, around nine tenths being singletons. Sequences were obtained from PBMCs or T cells enriched from blood (not recorded which). The origin of the receptors is a woman aged 25 to 39 with acute COVID-19.

The rearrangement joins TRBV2 to TRBJ1-1; 9 positions match TRBD1. CDR1 is SNHLY and CDR2 is FYNNEI in the germline V gene. This CDR3 region has 14 residues. The V segment lost 8 bases and the J segment 11 bases; nucleotides outside the gene matches: 15. The CDR3 coding sequence is TGTGCCAGCGGGGGACCGGGACAGGGAATTACCGCTTTCTTT. Translation: CASGGPGQGITAFF.

The gene calls are TRBV5-5 and TRBJ1-4, with 12 bases fitting TRBD1. Unmatched junction bases numbered 5, after V lost 4 bases and J lost 1 base. Germline V gene data show CDR1 as SGHKS and CDR2 as YYEKEE (reference sequence). The CDR3 extends over 17 amino acids. The CDR3 region has the DNA TGTGCCAGCAGCGTGGGACAGGGGGCTCTAACTAATGAAAAACTGTTTTTT. It is translated as CASSVGQGALTNEKLFF.

The gene calls are TRBV7-2 and TRBJ2-3; no clear D gene. Germline V CDR1 and CDR2: SGHTA, FQGNSA. V lost 1 base, J lost 0 bases, and 8 bases lay in between. CDR3 length: 15 residues. CDR3 DNA: TGTGCCAGCAGCTTAGTGAGGTATAGCACAGATACGCAGTATTTT. This sequence encodes CASSLVRYSTDTQYF.

The V gene is TRBV6-5, the J gene TRBJ2-7, with TRBD1 identical over 10 bases. The germline gives CDR1 MNHEY, CDR2 SVGAGI. The CDR3 extends over 13 amino acids. The trim removed 6 bases at V and 7 bases at J, leaving 6 bases unmatched. The CDR3 nucleotides read TGTGCCAGCAGAAGACAGGGGGCTGGGGAGCAGTACTTC. It codes for CASRRQGAGEQYF.

This rearrangement joins TRBV5-1 to TRBJ1-1; 9 bases are a match to TRBD1. CDR3 length equals 15 residues. Germline assignment: CDR1 SGHRS and CDR2 YFSETQ. The J segment lost 3 bases and the V segment lost 4 bases, leaving 7 bases of the junction unmatched. CDR3 sequence reads: CASSPLRTGDTEAFF. DNA for the CDR3: TGCGCCAGCAGCCCTTTAAGGACAGGGGACACTGAAGCTTTCTTT.

The chain recombines TRBV3-1 (or the pseudogene TRBV3-2) with TRBJ1-2, with TRBD1 matching over 7 bases. The germline V gene encodes CDR1 LGHDT and CDR2 YNNKEL (reference sequence). The CDR3 length is 14 residues. Trimming removed 3 bases from V and 7 bases from J; junction bases left unmatched: 8. CDR3 coding DNA: TGTGCCAGCAGCCAGATTGGCAGGGACAGTGGCTACACCTTC. The encoded protein is CASSQIGRDSGYTF.

The CDR3 DNA sequence: TGTGCCAGCTCACCTCTACAGGCCACCTCTGGAAACACCATATATTTT. This gives the protein CASSPLQATSGNTIYF. The V call is TRBV18, the J call TRBJ1-3, with D possibly TRBD1 on 5 matching bases. The CDR3 runs 16 residues. V shed 3 bases and J shed 0 bases, with 12 bases lying between them. Per the germline V gene, CDR1 is KGHSH and CDR2 is LQKENI.

The CDR3 reads CASSFSGGAWNEQFF. The CDR3, as DNA: TGTGCCAGTAGTTTCAGCGGGGGGGCCTGGAATGAGCAGTTCTTC. This chain uses TRBV19 with TRBJ2-1; 10 bases fit TRBD2. CDR1 LNHDA and CDR2 SQIVND come from the germline V gene (reference sequence). The CDR3 is made up of 15 amino acids. J lost 7 bases, V lost 5 bases, and 8 bases had no gene match.

V gene TRBV10-3 combines with J gene TRBJ2-7, with 7 bases lining up with TRBD1. Germline V lookup: CDR1 ENHRY, CDR2 SYGVKD. The CDR3 loop spans 17 amino acids. V shed 4 bases and J 9 bases; nucleotides not matched to a gene: 21. CDR3 region: CAISGDRAPKSWVGQYF. CDR3 in DNA: TGTGCCATCAGTGGAGACAGGGCCCCCAAGAGCTGGGTAGGGCAGTACTTC.